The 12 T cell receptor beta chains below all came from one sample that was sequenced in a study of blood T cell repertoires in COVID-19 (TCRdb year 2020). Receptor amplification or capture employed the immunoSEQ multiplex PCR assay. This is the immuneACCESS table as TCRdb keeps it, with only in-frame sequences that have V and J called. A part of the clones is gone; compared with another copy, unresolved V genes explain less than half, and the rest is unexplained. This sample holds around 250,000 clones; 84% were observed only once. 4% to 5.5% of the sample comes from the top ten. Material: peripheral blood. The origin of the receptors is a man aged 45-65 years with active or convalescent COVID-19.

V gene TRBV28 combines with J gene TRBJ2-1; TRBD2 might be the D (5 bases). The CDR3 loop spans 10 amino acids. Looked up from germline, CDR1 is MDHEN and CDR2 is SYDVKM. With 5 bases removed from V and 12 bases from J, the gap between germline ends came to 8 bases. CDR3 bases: TGTGCCAGCAGTCTAGGGAGGCAGTTCTTC. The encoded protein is CASSLGRQFF.

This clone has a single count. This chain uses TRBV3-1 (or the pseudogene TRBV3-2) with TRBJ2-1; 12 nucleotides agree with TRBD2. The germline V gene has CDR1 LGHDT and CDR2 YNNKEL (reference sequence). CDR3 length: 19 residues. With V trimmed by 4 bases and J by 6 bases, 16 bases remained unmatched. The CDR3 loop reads CASSPLPSSGGARGNEQFF. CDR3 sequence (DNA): TGTGCCAGCAGCCCACTGCCCTCTAGCGGGGGGGCCAGGGGCAATGAGCAGTTCTTC.

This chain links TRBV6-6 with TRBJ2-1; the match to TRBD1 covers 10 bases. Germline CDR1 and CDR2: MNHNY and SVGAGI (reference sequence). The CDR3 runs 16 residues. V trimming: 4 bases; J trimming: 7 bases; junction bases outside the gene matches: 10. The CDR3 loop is CASSSPRGTGENEQFF. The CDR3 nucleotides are TGTGCCAGCAGTTCCCCCCGAGGGACAGGGGAGAATGAGCAGTTCTTC.

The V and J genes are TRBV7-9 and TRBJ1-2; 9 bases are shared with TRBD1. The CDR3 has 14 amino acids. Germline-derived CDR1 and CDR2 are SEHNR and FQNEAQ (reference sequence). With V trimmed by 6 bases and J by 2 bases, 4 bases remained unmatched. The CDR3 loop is CASSLDRGNYGYTF. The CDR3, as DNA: TGTGCCAGCAGTCTGGACAGGGGAAACTATGGCTACACCTTC.

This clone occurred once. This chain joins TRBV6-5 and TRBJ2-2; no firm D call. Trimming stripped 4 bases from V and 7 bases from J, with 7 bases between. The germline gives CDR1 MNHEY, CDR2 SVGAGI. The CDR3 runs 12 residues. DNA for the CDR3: TGTGCCAGCAGTTCACATGGCGGGGAGCTGTTTTTT. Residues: CASSSHGGELFF.

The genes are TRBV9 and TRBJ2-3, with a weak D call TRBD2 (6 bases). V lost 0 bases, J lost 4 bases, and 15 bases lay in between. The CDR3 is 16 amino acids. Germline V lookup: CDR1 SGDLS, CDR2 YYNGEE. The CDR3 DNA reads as TGTGCCAGCAGCGTAGCGGGCGGGGCGGGCGCAGATACGCAGTATTTT. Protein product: CASSVAGGAGADTQYF.

The CDR3 DNA follows: TGTGCCCCCCCGAGGTCAAGCTCCTATAATTCACCCCTCCACTTT. It encodes CAPPRSSSYNSPLHF. V gene TRBV27 combines with J gene TRBJ1-6, with D uncertain. The CDR3 runs 15 residues. The V end lost 11 bases, the J end lost 0 bases, and 14 bases lay between the germline ends. Germline loops: CDR1 MNHEY, CDR2 SMNVEV (reference sequence).

In DNA form, the CDR3 reads TGCGCCAGCAAAGACCAGGGAGGGAGAGATGAAAAACTGTTTTTT. It is translated as CASKDQGGRDEKLFF. The V gene is TRBV5-1, the J gene TRBJ1-4; D is perhaps TRBD1 (5 bases). The CDR3 is 15 amino acids. Looked up from germline, CDR1 is SGHRS and CDR2 is YFSETQ. Trimming removed 6 bases from V and 6 bases from J, with 18 bases in between.

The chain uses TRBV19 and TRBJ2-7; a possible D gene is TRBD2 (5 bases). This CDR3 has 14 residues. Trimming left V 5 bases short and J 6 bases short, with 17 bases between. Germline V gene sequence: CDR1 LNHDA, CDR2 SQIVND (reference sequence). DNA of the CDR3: TGTGCCAGTAGTCCGCTGAGGGATGCTAGCGAGCAGTACTTC. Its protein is CASSPLRDASEQYF.

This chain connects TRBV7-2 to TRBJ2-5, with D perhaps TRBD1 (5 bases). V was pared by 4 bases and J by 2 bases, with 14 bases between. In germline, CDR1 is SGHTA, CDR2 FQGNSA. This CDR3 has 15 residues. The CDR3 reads CASSSSVRTQETQYF. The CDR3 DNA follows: TGTGCCAGCAGCTCGTCGGTGCGGACACAAGAGACCCAGTACTTC.

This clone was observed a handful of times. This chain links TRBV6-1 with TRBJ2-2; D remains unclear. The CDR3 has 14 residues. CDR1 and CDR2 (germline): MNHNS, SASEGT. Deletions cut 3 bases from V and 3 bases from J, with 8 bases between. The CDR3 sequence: CASSDGLYTGELFF. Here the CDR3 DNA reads TGTGCCAGCAGTGATGGCCTTTACACCGGGGAGCTGTTTTTT.

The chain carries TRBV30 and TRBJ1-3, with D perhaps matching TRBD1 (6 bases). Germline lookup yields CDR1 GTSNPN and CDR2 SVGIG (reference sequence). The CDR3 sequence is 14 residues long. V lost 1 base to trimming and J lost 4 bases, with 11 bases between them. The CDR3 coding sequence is TGTGCCTGGAGTGAAGGGGGTGAGGGAAACACCATATATTTT. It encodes CAWSEGGEGNTIYF.